The 8 T cell receptor beta chains reported below all come from one sample, sequenced in a study of identical twins. MiXCR, applied by TCRdb to the 5' RACE reads, yields one record per CDR3 protein. The data hold around 480,000 distinct CDR3 sequences, with 14% observed a single time. The data also belong to a second study, concerning yellow fever vaccine responses in identical twins.

The sequenced material came from CD4+ T cells sorted from blood. The receptors originated from a woman in her late teens or twenties in good health.

The chain has TRBV28 and TRBJ1-1; D uncertain. Germline CDR1 MDHEN, CDR2 SYDVKM. V lost 6 bases, J lost 5 bases, and 13 bases lay in between. The CDR3 extends over 13 amino acids. The CDR3 DNA reads as TGTGCCAGCAGCCTCGCATCAGGAACTGAAGCTTTCTTT. This encodes CASSLASGTEAFF.

This clonotype turned up a few times. J is TRBJ2-3 and V is TRBV5-1, with D possibly TRBD1 on 6 matching bases. The CDR3 totals 14 residues. V was pared by 3 bases and J by 10 bases, with 18 bases between. Germline V CDR1 and CDR2: SGHRS, YFSETQ. The CDR3 region has the DNA TGCGCCAGCAGCTCCGGGACACTCAACAGGTCGCAGTATTTT. Translated, it gives CASSSGTLNRSQYF.

This clonotype occurred a few times. This rearrangement joins TRBV20-1 to TRBJ2-1; D may be TRBD2 (6 bases). The CDR3 extends over 13 amino acids. The V gene's germline CDR1 is DFQATT and CDR2 SNEGSKA (reference sequence). Trimming removed 6 bases at V and 3 bases at J, with 12 bases between. The CDR3 DNA reads TGCAGTGCGTGGGACTCCGACTACAATGAGCAGTTCTTC. It yields the protein CSAWDSDYNEQFF.

The chain uses TRBV15 and TRBJ2-7; the D gene is possibly TRBD2 (6 bases). The germline CDR1 and CDR2 sequences are LNHNV and YYDKDF (reference sequence). This CDR3 has 14 residues. V lost 4 bases to trimming and J lost 2 bases, with 12 bases between them. For the CDR3, the DNA is TGTGCCACCAGCAACCGGAGGGGCCCCTACGAGCAGTACTTC. This translates into CATSNRRGPYEQYF. Full variable domain (rest looked up from reference TRBV15 and TRBJ2-7): DAMVIQNPRYQVTQFGKPVTLSCSQTLNHNVMYWYQQKSSQAPKLLFHYYDKDFNNEADTPDNFQSRRPNTSFCFLDIRSPGLGDTAMYLCATSNRRGPYEQYFGPGTRLTVT.

The V gene is TRBV24-1, the J gene TRBJ2-1, with TRBD1 matching over 8 bases. The CDR3 has 15 residues. CDR1 is KGHDR and CDR2 is SFDVKD in the germline V gene. The V gene end was trimmed by 10 bases and the J gene end by 0 bases; junction bases not matched to a gene: 7. This CDR3 is CATADRAASYNEQFF. The CDR3 coding sequence is TGTGCCACAGCGGACAGGGCAGCCTCCTACAATGAGCAGTTCTTC.

This chain connects TRBV2 to TRBJ2-2; 10 nucleotides align to TRBD2. The V gene's germline CDR1 is SNHLY and CDR2 FYNNEI. Trimming cost V 0 bases and J 1 base; bases outside gene matches: 2. The CDR3 totals 17 residues. CDR3 amino acids: CASSEARLAGNTGELFF. The CDR3 region has the DNA TGTGCCAGCAGTGAAGCGCGACTAGCGGGGAACACCGGGGAGCTGTTTTTT.

The chain has TRBV20-1 and TRBJ2-1, with D possibly being TRBD1 (5 bases). The V gene lost 1 base and the J gene lost 10 bases, with 11 bases spanning the gap. The CDR3 has 12 amino acids. Germline assignment: CDR1 DFQATT and CDR2 SNEGSKA (reference sequence). In DNA, the CDR3 is TGCAGTGCTAGAGGGATGGGGCCAGAGCAGTTCTTC. Residues: CSARGMGPEQFF.

The rearrangement uses TRBV11-1 and TRBJ2-1; D tentatively reads TRBD1 or TRBD2 (5 bases each). V shed 6 bases and J shed 4 bases, with 10 bases lying between them. There are 13 residues in the CDR3. Germline CDR1 is SGHAT and CDR2 is FQDESV (reference sequence). CDR3 sequence reads: CASSWDLYNEQFF. CDR3 nucleotide sequence: TGTGCCAGCAGTTGGGACCTTTACAATGAGCAGTTCTTC.